The clone carrying this T cell receptor (beta chain) came up once. This sample stems from a study of CD8 T cells in Susac syndrome. The authors reverse transcribed roughly 0.5 to 1 ug RNA with random hexamers. TCRdb redid the calling of the immunoSEQ multiplex PCR reads with MiXCR, one entry per CDR3 protein. In the table there are 200,000 to 250,000 distinct CDR3 sequences, roughly 96% of which are singletons. The J segment lost 7 bases and the V segment lost 4 bases, leaving 11 bases of the junction unmatched. Germline loops: CDR1 SGHNT, CDR2 YYREEE (reference sequence). CDR3 length: 16 residues. The sequenced sample was CD4+ T cells from PBMCs. The V call is TRBV5-4, the J call TRBJ2-1; 10 bases map to TRBD2. The clonotype originates from a human donor with multiple sclerosis. The DNA for the CDR3 is TGTGCCAGCAGCGTGGACCTAGCGGGAGAAGTAAATGAGCAGTTCTTC. As protein: CASSVDLAGEVNEQFF.